The source of this TCR beta chain is a study of T cells in Graves' hyperthyroidism and ophthalmopathy. Comment on this clonotype: Its antigen is not identified.

The CDR3 regions of TCR beta were amplified from RNA transcripts. With the HTBI primer set, the TCR CDR3 went through a first round of RT-PCR. In TCRdb, the multiplex PCR reads were re-called with MiXCR into one record per CDR3 protein. The data contain about 360,000 distinct CDR3 sequences, around 14% of them singletons. Diagnosis relied on clinical symptoms, serum thyroxine and TRAb, thyroid ultrasound and orbital computed tomography. The sample of blood was obtained at first hyperthyroidism diagnosis (before any ophthalmopathy symptoms). PBMCs were sourced from more than 9 ml fresh peripheral blood. Study conclusions and caveats: Most thyroid clonotypes expanded above 0.001 were also detected in blood.

V shed 0 bases and J shed 5 bases, with 13 bases lying between them. CDR1 is SGHTA, CDR2 FQGTGA, per germline. This CDR3 contains 16 residues. The clonotype was recovered from a woman under 30 with Graves' hyperthyroidism that later progressed to Graves' ophthalmopathy. V is TRBV7-3 and J is TRBJ2-2; D possibly corresponds to TRBD2 (6 bases). The specimen was blood. The CDR3: CASSLTGRELTGELFF. DNA of the CDR3: TGTGCCAGCAGCTTAACTGGGCGGGAACTAACCGGGGAGCTGTTTTTT.